The present T cell receptor (beta chain) was sequenced within a study of T cell repertoires in cytomegalovirus infection. Whole-study findings and limits: The ex vivo response was dominated by HLA-C-restricted CMV-specific TCR beta clonotypes.

TCRdb called the reads again in MiXCR, with one record for every CDR3 protein. The table includes roughly 600,000 distinct CDR3 sequences, 24% detected once. About this clonotype: Its antigen is not identified. A much larger clone is a single base away; this may be a read error.

Germline V gives CDR1 SGHTA, CDR2 FQGNSA. CDR3 length: 14 residues. The chain links TRBV7-2 to TRBJ2-5, with 8 positions matching TRBD2. This TCR derives from a human donor in good health (CMV status not recorded). Some clones in this sample may be carry-over from other donors' samples. The source material was CD8+ T cells from PBMCs. CDR3 sequence (DNA): TGTGCCAACAGCCCAGCGGGGGCCCAAGAGACCCAGTACTTC. Translating gives CANSPAGAQETQYF. The whole variable domain, filled in from reference TRBV7-2 and TRBJ2-5, reads GAGVSQSPSNKVTEKGKDVELRCDPISGHTALYWYRQSLGQGLEFLIYFQGNSAPDKSGLPSDRFSAERTGGSVSTLTIQRTQQEDSAVYLCANSPAGAQETQYFGPGTRLLVL.